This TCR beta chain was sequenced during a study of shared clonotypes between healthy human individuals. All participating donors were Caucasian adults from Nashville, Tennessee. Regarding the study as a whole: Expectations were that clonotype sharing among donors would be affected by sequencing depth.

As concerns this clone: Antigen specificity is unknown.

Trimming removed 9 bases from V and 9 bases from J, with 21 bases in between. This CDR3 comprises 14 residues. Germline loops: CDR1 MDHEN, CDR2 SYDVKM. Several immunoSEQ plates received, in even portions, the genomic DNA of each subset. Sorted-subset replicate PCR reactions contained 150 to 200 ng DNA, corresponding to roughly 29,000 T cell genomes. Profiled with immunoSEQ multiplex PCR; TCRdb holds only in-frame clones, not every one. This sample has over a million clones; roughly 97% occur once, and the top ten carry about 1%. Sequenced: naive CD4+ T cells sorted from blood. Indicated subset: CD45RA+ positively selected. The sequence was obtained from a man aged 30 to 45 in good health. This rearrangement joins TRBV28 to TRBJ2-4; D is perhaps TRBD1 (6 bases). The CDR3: CASGTQGTRVIQYF. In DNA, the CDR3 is TGTGCCAGTGGTACACAGGGTACTAGGGTCATTCAGTACTTC. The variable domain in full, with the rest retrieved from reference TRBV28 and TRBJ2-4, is DVKVTQSSRYLVKRTGEKVFLECVQDMDHENMFWYRQDPGLGLRLIYFSYDVKMKEKGDIPEGYSVSREKKERFSLILESASTNQTSMYLCASGTQGTRVIQYFGAGTRLSVL.